This note documents a single T cell receptor (beta chain) sequence. What it recognizes is unknown. This sample was included in a study of T-cell reconstitution after alpha-beta-depleted transplantation in children. Study observations and caveats: One year post-transplant, T-cell counts and diversity were largely derived from T cells produced anew. The study reportedly traced alpha-beta T cells about two months after transplant to several hundred expanded graft clones. Surviving recipient cells, namely T cells and thymic progenitors, were the source of high day-60 TCRbeta diversity in some patients.

CDR3 length: 16 residues. V was pared by 1 base and J by 7 bases, with 16 bases between. Germline V gene lookup returns CDR1 MDHEN and CDR2 SYDVKM. Molecular barcoding with unique molecular identifiers was used for the TCRbeta library. MiXCR was run by TCRdb on the PCR reads, yielding one entry per CDR3 protein. The sample lists about 350,000 distinct CDR3 sequences, roughly 17% seen once, with roughly 41% in the top ten. This sequence originates from a male patient between 2 and 9 years old who had a stem cell transplant for acute lymphoblastic leukemia, so the T cells may come from the graft donor. This chain uses TRBV28 with TRBJ1-4; D is uncertain. Sequencing used PBMCs, mostly from graft donor cells, obtained 360 days after TCRalphabeta/CD19-depleted stem cell transplant. The DNA for the CDR3 is TGTGCCAGCAGTTTATATGGCCCCGGGAGGCGTGAAAAACTGTTTTTT. As protein: CASSLYGPGRREKLFF.